A single sample is the source of the 31 T cell receptor beta chains below, sequenced in a study of CD8+CD57+ T cells in acquired aplastic anemia. CDR3 and TCR beta VDJ profiling relied on genomic DNA as the template. In TCRdb, the reads were re-called with MiXCR into one record per CDR3 protein. The sample yields 180,000 or so distinct CDR3 sequences, more than 60% seen once. Previously, flow cytometry had revealed CD8+CD57+ cell expansion in the patients chosen for sequencing. Sequencing input: sorted CD4+, CD8+, or CD8+CD57+ T cells (not recorded which) from PBMCs. The origin of the receptors is a human donor with aplastic anemia.

The V and J genes are TRBV10-3 and TRBJ2-7, with 9 bases identical to TRBD1. Per germline, CDR1 ENHRY and CDR2 SYGVKD. The CDR3 is 15 amino acids. Trimming took 5 bases from V and 3 from J; bases not matched to a gene: 8. As DNA, the CDR3 is TGTGCCATCAGTCCGCGGGACAGGGCCAGCTACGAGCAGTACTTC. Protein sequence: CAISPRDRASYEQYF.

CDR3 in DNA: TGTGCCAGTAGAACAACCACCGTGTCAGGTGGGGGTAATGAAAAACTGTTTTTT. Translated: CASRTTTVSGGGNEKLFF. V is TRBV19 and J is TRBJ1-4; possibly TRBD1 for D (5 bases). The germline V gene encodes CDR1 LNHDA and CDR2 SQIVND (reference sequence). Trimming cost V 6 bases and J 4 bases, with 24 bases left between them. This CDR3 has 18 amino acids.

The gene calls are TRBV5-1 and TRBJ2-7; no definite D call. Germline CDR1 reads SGHRS; CDR2 reads YFSETQ. The length of the CDR3 is 13 residues. Trimming cost V 4 bases and J 3 bases, with 11 bases left between them. The CDR3 region is CASSGTNIYEQYF. In nucleotides, the CDR3 is TGCGCCAGCAGCGGTACCAACATCTACGAGCAGTACTTC.

The rearrangement uses TRBV29-1 and TRBJ2-1, with 13 bases lining up with TRBD2. After removal of 5 bases from V and 13 bases from J, the junction contained 2 bases not matched to a gene. This CDR3 comprises 11 residues. In germline, CDR1 is SQVTM, CDR2 ANQGSEA. CDR3 sequence (DNA): TGCAGCGTTTGGACTAGCGGGAGTCAGTTCTTC. Its protein product is CSVWTSGSQFF.

This clonotype came up a few times. The gene calls are TRBV7-2 and TRBJ2-1, with 7 bases fitting TRBD2. CDR1 is SGHTA and CDR2 is FQGNSA in the germline V gene. The J segment lost 9 bases and the V segment lost 3 bases, leaving 2 bases of the junction unmatched. The CDR3 is 12 residues long. The CDR3 reads CASSLGGGEQFF. Here the CDR3 DNA reads TGTGCCAGCAGCTTGGGCGGGGGTGAGCAGTTCTTC.

The sample holds a few counts of this clonotype. The gene calls are TRBV7-8 and TRBJ2-3, with no clear D. The CDR3 consists of 15 residues. In germline, CDR1 is SGHVS, CDR2 FQNEAQ. The V and J ends lost 1 base and 6 bases respectively, with 14 bases between them. CDR3 amino acids: CASSLGWAVGDTQYF. In DNA, the CDR3 is TGTGCCAGCAGCTTAGGCTGGGCAGTCGGGGATACGCAGTATTTT.

V gene TRBV2 combines with J gene TRBJ1-4; D is ambiguous. The germline CDR1 and CDR2 sequences are SNHLY and FYNNEI. V gave up 6 bases and J gave up 9 bases, with 8 bases separating them. The CDR3 is 11 amino acids. The CDR3 bases are TGTGCCAGCAGGAGCGGGCAAAAACTGTTTTTT. It yields the protein CASRSGQKLFF.

The chain carries TRBV20-1 and TRBJ2-7; no clear D gene. The CDR3 extends over 14 amino acids. The germline V gene encodes CDR1 DFQATT and CDR2 SNEGSKA (reference sequence). Between the trimmed V and J ends, which lost 0 bases and 5 bases, there was a span of 14 bases. CDR3 sequence reads: CSARDPSHQNEQYF. The CDR3 region has the DNA TGCAGTGCTAGAGATCCCTCCCACCAAAACGAGCAGTACTTC.

Worth noting for this clonotype: One end of the junction fails to match germline, which may point to a read error. The chain is built from TRBV11-2 and TRBJ1-1; 7 nucleotides align to TRBD1. The CDR3 length is 12 residues. Germline V CDR1 and CDR2: SGHAT, FQNNGV. As DNA, the CDR3 is TGTGCCAGCAGGACAGGGTTCACTGAAGCTCTCTTT. Translating it yields CASRTGFTEALF. Variable domain in full (rest from reference TRBV11-2 and TRBJ1-1): EAGVAQSPRYKIIEKRQSVAFWCNPISGHATLYWYQQILGQGPKLLIQFQNNGVVDDSQLPKDRFSAERLKGVDSTLKIQPAKLEDSAVYLCASRTGFTEALFGQGTRLTVV.

This chain uses TRBV14 with TRBJ2-3, with D possibly matching TRBD2 (6 bases). Germline values: CDR1 SGHDN, CDR2 FVKESK. Deletions cut 4 bases from V and 2 bases from J, with 10 bases between. This CDR3 comprises 14 residues. The CDR3 sequence is CASSRRDFTDTQYF. For the CDR3, the DNA is TGTGCCAGCAGCCGCCGGGACTTCACAGATACGCAGTATTTT. Full variable domain (missing parts from reference TRBV14 and TRBJ2-3): EAGVTQFPSHSVIEKGQTVTLRCDPISGHDNLYWYRRVMGKEIKFLLHFVKESKQDESGMPNNRFLAERTGGTYSTLKVQPAELEDSGVYFCASSRRDFTDTQYFGPGTRLTVL.

This chain links TRBV10-1 with TRBJ1-6; 7 bases are shared with TRBD1. CDR1 WNHNN and CDR2 SYGVQD come from the germline V gene (reference sequence). The CDR3 consists of 14 residues. The ends lost 7 bases at V and 5 bases at J; junction bases unmatched: 5. In DNA, the CDR3 is TGCGCCAGCAATTCGGGACAGAATAATTCACCCCTCCACTTT. It is translated as CASNSGQNNSPLHF.

The rearrangement links TRBV24-1 to TRBJ2-2; D gene unclear. From germline, CDR1 is KGHDR and CDR2 SFDVKD. This CDR3 contains 15 residues. Trimming pared 5 bases from V and 7 bases from J, leaving 16 bases between. CDR3 amino acids: CATSANREKGGELFF. CDR3 DNA sequence: TGTGCCACCAGTGCTAATAGGGAAAAGGGCGGGGAGCTGTTTTTT.

V is TRBV24-1 and J is TRBJ1-5; D unresolved. V was shortened by 5 bases and J by 5 bases, with 9 bases between the two germline ends. Germline V gene data show CDR1 as KGHDR and CDR2 as SFDVKD. This CDR3 contains 13 residues. The CDR3 sequence: CATSASGYQPQHF. The CDR3 DNA follows: TGTGCCACCAGTGCATCAGGCTATCAGCCCCAGCATTTT.

J is TRBJ1-6 and V is TRBV20-1; no reliable D call. Trimming took off 8 bases at V and 9 bases at J, with 26 bases between the two ends. The CDR3 runs to 16 residues. In germline, CDR1 is DFQATT, CDR2 SNEGSKA (reference sequence). The CDR3 sequence: CSPRAERKGTGSPLHF. In nucleotides, the CDR3 is TGCAGTCCCAGAGCGGAGAGAAAGGGAACCGGTTCACCCCTCCACTTT.

This rearrangement joins TRBV6-5 to TRBJ2-7; possible D gene TRBD2, 5 bases. The germline gives CDR1 MNHEY, CDR2 SVGAGI. The CDR3 extends over 15 amino acids. Trimming stripped 6 bases from V and 9 bases from J, with 24 bases between. CDR3 region: CASRTSGMGTDTQYF. CDR3 DNA: TGTGCCAGCAGAACCTCCGGGATGGGCACAGATACGCAGTACTTC.

This clonotype was recorded only once. The chain has TRBV2 and TRBJ2-5; possibly TRBD2 for D (6 bases). The CDR3 is 15 residues long. Germline values: CDR1 SNHLY, CDR2 FYNNEI. V lost 7 bases and J lost 1, with 16 bases in between. The CDR3 here is CASTFLSGPQETQYF. CDR3 nucleotide sequence: TGTGCCAGCACTTTCCTTAGCGGTCCCCAAGAGACCCAGTACTTC. The variable domain in full, completed from reference TRBV2 and TRBJ2-5, reads EPEVTQTPSHQVTQMGQEVILRCVPISNHLYFYWYRQILGQKVEFLVSFYNNEISEKSEIFDDQFSVERPDGSNFTLKIRSTKLEDSAMYFCASTFLSGPQETQYFGPGTRLLVL.

Details on this clonotype: The junction shows a germline mismatch at one end, possibly a read error. The chain joins TRBV20-1 to TRBJ2-6; D gene ambiguous. From germline, CDR1 is DFQATT and CDR2 SNEGSKA (reference sequence). The CDR3 runs 17 residues. The CDR3 protein is CSATPTGWGSGANVLTF. The DNA of the CDR3 is TGCAGTGCTACCCCCACGGGCTGGGGATCTGGTGCCAACGTCCTGACTTTC.

The chain couples TRBV6-5 to TRBJ1-3; perhaps TRBD1 as D (5 bases). The CDR3 is made up of 16 amino acids. V dropped 0 bases and J dropped 0 bases, with 9 bases sitting between them. The germline V gene has CDR1 MNHEY and CDR2 SVGAGI. CDR3 loop: CASSYSRGLSGNTIYF. Here the CDR3 DNA reads TGTGCCAGCAGTTACTCGCGGGGCCTCTCTGGAAACACCATATATTTT.

This clonotype occurred many times. The chain has TRBV6-1 and TRBJ2-5, with TRBD2 matching 8 bases. Losses at the gene ends were 3 bases for V and 5 bases for J; bases not matched to a gene: 2. Germline loops: CDR1 MNHNS, CDR2 SASEGT. This CDR3 is 13 amino acids long. CDR3 bases: TGTGCCAGCAGTGACCGACTAGCGGAGACCCAGTACTTC. Translation gives CASSDRLAETQYF.

The rearrangement links TRBV10-2 to TRBJ1-2; D possibly corresponds to TRBD1 (6 bases). V was clipped by 2 bases and J by 0 bases, with 10 bases between them. The CDR3 has 15 residues. Germline lookup yields CDR1 WSHSY and CDR2 SAAADI. For the CDR3, the DNA is TGCGCCAGCAGTGAGATGGGGGCAGCTAACTATGGCTACACCTTC. Translated: CASSEMGAANYGYTF.

This clonotype was detected only once. The chain recombines TRBV19 with TRBJ1-5; D possibly corresponds to TRBD1 (6 bases). Trimming cost V 8 bases and J 5 bases, with 13 bases left between them. The CDR3 covers 13 residues. The germline V gene has CDR1 LNHDA and CDR2 SQIVND (reference sequence). The CDR3: CASEDRIYQPQHF. The DNA for the CDR3 is TGTGCCAGTGAGGACAGAATTTATCAGCCCCAGCATTTT.

J is TRBJ2-3 and V is TRBV9, with 9 bases lining up with TRBD1. The junction had 8 bases not matched to a gene; V was cut back by 4 bases and J by 5 bases. Germline V gives CDR1 SGDLS, CDR2 YYNGEE. The CDR3 sequence is 15 residues long. The CDR3 spells CASSWGGQGKDTQYF. The DNA of the CDR3 is TGTGCCAGCAGCTGGGGGGGACAGGGCAAAGATACGCAGTATTTT.

CDR3 nucleotides: TGTGCCAGTAGACCGTTGCCCTATAATTCACCCCTCCACTTT. As protein: CASRPLPYNSPLHF. The chain carries TRBV2 and TRBJ1-6; D is unresolved. The CDR3 has 14 amino acids. Germline loops: CDR1 SNHLY, CDR2 FYNNEI. Trimming pared 9 bases from V and 2 bases from J, leaving 11 bases between. Full variable domain (remainder filled in from reference TRBV2 and TRBJ1-6): EPEVTQTPSHQVTQMGQEVILRCVPISNHLYFYWYRQILGQKVEFLVSFYNNEISEKSEIFDDQFSVERPDGSNFTLKIRSTKLEDSAMYFCASRPLPYNSPLHFGNGTRLTVT.

This clonotype was counted ten times or more. The chain combines TRBV6-1 with TRBJ1-1; D may be TRBD1 (5 bases). Germline lookup yields CDR1 MNHNS and CDR2 SASEGT. With 3 bases removed from V and 1 base from J, the gap between germline ends came to 12 bases. CDR3 length: 15 amino acids. CDR3 DNA sequence: TGTGCCAGCAGTGAGCCGGGACGATGGAACACTGAAGCTTTCTTT. Its translation is CASSEPGRWNTEAFF.

This clonotype was detected many times. The chain recombines TRBV9 with TRBJ2-7; 9 bases align to TRBD2. Germline-derived CDR1 and CDR2 are SGDLS and YYNGEE. With V trimmed by 2 bases and J by 4 bases, 4 bases remained unmatched. This CDR3 has 14 residues. The CDR3 region has the DNA TGTGCCAGCAGCGTGGGTAGCGGGGGATACGAGCAGTACTTC. Translation: CASSVGSGGYEQYF.

This clonotype was counted many times. The chain recombines TRBV27 with TRBJ2-7; 7 bases align to TRBD1. The junction had 5 bases not matched to a gene; V was cut back by 6 bases and J by 6 bases. CDR1 is MNHEY, CDR2 SMNVEV, per germline (reference sequence). The length of the CDR3 is 12 residues. CDR3 sequence (DNA): TGTGCCAGCAGCCCACAGGGGCGCGAGCAGTACTTC. It yields the protein CASSPQGREQYF.

J is TRBJ2-7 and V is TRBV7-9, with D maybe TRBD2 (8 bases). Trimming removed 5 bases from V and 2 bases from J, with 16 bases in between. The CDR3 is 15 residues long. Germline CDR1 SEHNR, CDR2 FQNEAQ (reference sequence). This chain's CDR3 is CASSGIAGTAYEQYF. The CDR3 DNA reads as TGTGCCAGCAGCGGTATAGCGGGGACAGCCTACGAGCAGTACTTC.

The chain employs TRBV7-9 and TRBJ2-2; 9 bases line up with TRBD2. With V trimmed by 3 bases and J by 1 base, 6 bases remained unmatched. Germline V gene lookup returns CDR1 SEHNR and CDR2 FQNEAQ (reference sequence). The CDR3 sequence is 17 residues long. This CDR3 reads CASSLWLAGLNTGELFF. In DNA form, the CDR3 reads TGTGCCAGCAGCTTGTGGCTAGCGGGATTGAACACCGGGGAGCTGTTTTTT.

The J gene is TRBJ2-5, the V gene TRBV15; 10 nucleotides align to TRBD2. The germline V gene has CDR1 LNHNV and CDR2 YYDKDF (reference sequence). J gave up 6 bases and V 3 bases, and 7 bases lay outside the gene matches. There are 15 residues in the CDR3. The CDR3 spells CATSRVAGGQKTQYF. The CDR3 DNA follows: TGTGCCACCAGCAGGGTAGCGGGGGGACAGAAGACCCAGTACTTC. The variable domain in full, completed from reference TRBV15 and TRBJ2-5, reads DAMVIQNPRYQVTQFGKPVTLSCSQTLNHNVMYWYQQKSSQAPKLLFHYYDKDFNNEADTPDNFQSRRPNTSFCFLDIRSPGLGDTAMYLCATSRVAGGQKTQYFGPGTRLLVL.

V gene TRBV7-2 combines with J gene TRBJ1-5; D is ambiguous. The CDR3 is 13 amino acids. CDR1 SGHTA and CDR2 FQGNSA come from the germline V gene. V dropped 5 bases and J dropped 5 bases, with 10 bases sitting between them. Here the CDR3 reads CASSLSGDQPQHF. The CDR3 coding sequence is TGTGCCAGCAGCCTCTCCGGGGATCAGCCCCAGCATTTT.

The CDR3 sequence: CASRNFGTLYEQYF. CDR3 nucleotides: TGTGCCAGCAGAAATTTCGGGACCCTCTACGAGCAGTACTTC. The V gene is TRBV2, the J gene TRBJ2-7; D may be TRBD1 or TRBD2 (5 bases each). Germline-derived CDR1 and CDR2 are SNHLY and FYNNEI. This CDR3 spans 14 amino acids. V was shortened by 6 bases and J by 3 bases, with 15 bases between the two germline ends.